This T cell receptor beta chain was recovered during a study of blood T cell repertoires in COVID-19. On the study more broadly: Acute and convalescent COVID-19 samples came from the United States, Italy and Spain. PBMCs, B-cell-depleted T cells, or T cells were the source of the cDNA or gDNA that made up the material.

How the authors handled the data: The authors estimated nucleated cell counts from reference gene primer amplification. Assay: immunoSEQ multiplex PCR; the TCRdb copy retains only in-frame clones and omits some. The V and J calls and clone size were taken over from that table, and D and trimming were inferred from the DNA. In the table there are 250,000 to 300,000 clones, approximately 81% of which are singletons. The CDR3 runs 17 residues. After removal of 2 bases from V and 0 bases from J, the junction contained 8 bases not matched to a gene. The germline gives CDR1 SGHKS, CDR2 YYEKEE (reference sequence).

The chain is built from TRBV5-5 and TRBJ1-3, with TRBD1 identical over 7 bases. The clonotype comes from a woman aged 18 to 35 with acute or convalescent COVID-19. Source material: peripheral blood. CDR3 protein: CASSLSAGGLSGNTIYF. Here the CDR3 DNA reads TGTGCCAGCAGCTTAAGCGCAGGGGGTCTCTCTGGAAACACCATATATTTT.